One T cell receptor beta chain is described in this entry. This clonotype has ten or more counts. No cognate antigen has been identified for it. No per-base quality is available; no much larger clone lies one base away. Instrument on record: Illumina HiSeq 1500. The public reads were reprocessed in TCRdb via fastp at Q25 and MiXCR, keeping in-frame beta chains. When rows share a CDR3 protein, they turn into one entry using the most common DNA and genes. The sample data list about 680,000 distinct CDR3 sequences, and around 24% of these were observed just once. The ten largest clones take up roughly 8% of the sample. These data belong to a study of T cell repertoires in cytomegalovirus infection (dated by TCRdb to the late 2010s). Study-level background: Donor HLA type was relevant to the analysis, as public TCR beta signatures indicated carriage of CMV infection together with the matching HLA type.

General conclusions and limits of the study: In the ex vivo response, HLA-C-restricted CMV-specific TCR beta clonotypes were dominant, and in two of eight donors the single most frequent clonotype came from this HLA-C-restricted group. Carriers of CMV infection plus the relevant HLA type were discriminated by the cumulative frequency of public TCR beta family members in the study cohort and in an independent approximately 340-donor cohort.

The CDR3, from cysteine to phenylalanine, totals 13 residues. Left in the record is the CDR3 DNA by itself, 39 bases read in frame from the first base. CDR1 is given as MNHEY and CDR2 as SVGEGT, both from the germline V gene. Trimming costs V 6 bases and J 5 bases, and their ends lie 13 bases apart. Sequenced: CD8+ T cells from PBMCs. The rearranged segments are TRBV6-2 or TRBV6-3 and TRBJ1-2; TRBD1 is a weak D gene call, 5 bases matching. The TCR originated in a human donor in good health (CMV status not recorded). Some clones in this sample may be carry-over from other donors' samples. The DNA sequence reads TGTGCCAGCAGCTTCGGGGCAGTGTATGGCTACACCTTC. This translates into CASSFGAVYGYTF.